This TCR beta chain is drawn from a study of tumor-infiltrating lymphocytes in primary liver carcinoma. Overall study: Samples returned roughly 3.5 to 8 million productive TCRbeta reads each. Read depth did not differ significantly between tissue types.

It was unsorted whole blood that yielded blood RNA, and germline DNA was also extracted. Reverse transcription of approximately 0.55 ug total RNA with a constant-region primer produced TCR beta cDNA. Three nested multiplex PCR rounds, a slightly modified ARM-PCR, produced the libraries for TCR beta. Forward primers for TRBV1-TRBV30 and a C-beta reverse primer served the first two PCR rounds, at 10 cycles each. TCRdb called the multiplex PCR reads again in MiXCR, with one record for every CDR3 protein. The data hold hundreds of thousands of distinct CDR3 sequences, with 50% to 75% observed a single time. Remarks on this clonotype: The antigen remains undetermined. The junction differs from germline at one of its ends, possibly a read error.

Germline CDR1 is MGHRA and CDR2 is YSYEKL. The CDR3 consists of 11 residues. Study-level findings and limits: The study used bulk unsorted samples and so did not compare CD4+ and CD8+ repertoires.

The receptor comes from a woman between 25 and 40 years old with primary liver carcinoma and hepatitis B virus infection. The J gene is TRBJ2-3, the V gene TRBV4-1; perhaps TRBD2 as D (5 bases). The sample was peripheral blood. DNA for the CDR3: TGCGCCAGCGGCCAAGGAAGCGGCAGGAATTTT. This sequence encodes CASGQGSGRNF.